Below are 10 T cell receptor beta chains sequenced from a single sample in a study of blood T cell repertoires in COVID-19 (dated by TCRdb to between 2020 and 2021). The library was obtained by the immunoSEQ multiplex PCR assay. TCRdb obtained this table from immuneACCESS and retained in-frame rearrangements with V and J assigned. These tables miss some clones; where compared with another copy, unresolved V genes account for less than half of the shortfall, and the remainder is unexplained. The sample profile shows 20,000 to 25,000 clones; over 80% of them were found once. The ten largest make up about 25% of the sample. Sequenced sample: peripheral blood. The receptors come from a human donor with active COVID-19. The donor label of this sample is uncertain.

This chain uses TRBV9 with TRBJ2-3, with 9 bases that match TRBD2. The J segment lost 0 bases and the V segment lost 0 bases, leaving 8 bases of the junction unmatched. The CDR3 runs to 18 residues. Germline V gene data show CDR1 as SGDLS and CDR2 as YYNGEE. DNA for the CDR3: TGTGCCAGCAGCGTAGGACTAGCGGTAACATCTAGCACAGATACGCAGTATTTT. It yields the protein CASSVGLAVTSSTDTQYF.

The chain carries TRBV30 and TRBJ2-3; 9 positions match TRBD2. The germline V gene encodes CDR1 GTSNPN and CDR2 SVGIG (reference sequence). The CDR3 spans 14 residues. Germline trimming cut 2 bases from V and 1 base from J; bases unmatched to any gene: 1. Here the CDR3 reads CAWSSSGGTDTQYF. Here the CDR3 DNA reads TGTGCCTGGAGTTCTAGCGGGGGCACAGATACGCAGTATTTT.

V usage is TRBV5-8 and J usage is TRBJ2-3; 9 positions match TRBD2. V gave up 4 bases and J gave up 2 bases; unmatched junction bases: 5. Germline loops: CDR1 SGHTS, CDR2 YDEGEE. This CDR3 spans 15 amino acids. This chain's CDR3 is CASSGGTSITDTQYF. In DNA form, the CDR3 reads TGTGCCAGCAGCGGCGGGACTAGCATCACAGATACGCAGTATTTT.

This chain connects TRBV5-4 to TRBJ2-7; the D is unclear. The V gene lost 0 bases and the J gene lost 2 bases, with 9 bases spanning the gap. This CDR3 region has 14 residues. Germline-derived CDR1 and CDR2 are SGHNT and YYREEE (reference sequence). As DNA, the CDR3 is TGTGCCAGCAGCTTGGCCGGGTTAGCCTACGAGCAGTACTTC. This codes for CASSLAGLAYEQYF.

The genes are TRBV7-3 and TRBJ2-2; 12 nucleotides line up with TRBD2. The germline V gene has CDR1 SGHTA and CDR2 FQGTGA. The trim removed 5 bases at V and 8 bases at J, leaving 9 bases unmatched. There are 16 residues in the CDR3. CDR3 region: CASSARLAGVSGELFF. CDR3 in DNA: TGTGCCAGCAGCGCCCGACTAGCGGGAGTATCGGGGGAGCTGTTTTTT.

The chain links TRBV18 to TRBJ1-1, with D unclear. Germline V lookup: CDR1 KGHSH, CDR2 LQKENI. The CDR3 consists of 15 residues. Trimming shortened V by 3 bases and J by 0 bases, and 11 bases separated the two germline ends. Here the CDR3 reads CASSPEAFVNTEAFF. For the CDR3, the DNA is TGTGCCAGCTCACCGGAGGCCTTCGTGAACACTGAAGCTTTCTTT.

The V and J genes are TRBV19 and TRBJ2-3; 10 bases are shared with TRBD2. The CDR3 runs 15 residues. Per the germline V gene, CDR1 is LNHDA and CDR2 is SQIVND (reference sequence). With 2 bases clipped from V and 1 base from J, the junction kept 0 bases outside the gene matches. The CDR3 is CASSILAGGTDTQYF. The CDR3 nucleotides are TGTGCCAGTAGTATACTAGCGGGGGGCACAGATACGCAGTATTTT.

This clone appeared once. This sequence joins TRBV5-4 and TRBJ2-7, with a tentative D call TRBD1 (5 bases). CDR1 is SGHNT and CDR2 is YYREEE in the germline V gene (reference sequence). Trimming removed 2 bases from V and 3 bases from J, with 15 bases in between. The CDR3 spans 15 residues. The CDR3 here is CASSLVDRVNYEQYF. The CDR3 nucleotides read TGTGCCAGCAGCTTAGTTGACAGAGTAAACTACGAGCAGTACTTC.

This chain connects TRBV28 to TRBJ2-7, with 9 nucleotides matching TRBD2. CDR3 size: 15 residues. J gave up 3 bases and V 1 base, and 4 bases lay outside the gene matches. The germline gives CDR1 MDHEN, CDR2 SYDVKM. This chain's CDR3 is CASSLLAGALYEQYF. CDR3 nucleotide sequence: TGTGCCAGCAGTTTATTAGCGGGAGCCCTCTACGAGCAGTACTTC.

This rearrangement joins TRBV9 to TRBJ2-7, with D tentatively TRBD1 (5 bases). The CDR3 spans 14 residues. The germline CDR1 and CDR2 sequences are SGDLS and YYNGEE. The V end lost 0 bases, the J end lost 9 bases, and 16 bases lay between the germline ends. CDR3 residues: CASSVDDSAVRQYF. CDR3 nucleotides: TGTGCCAGCAGCGTAGATGACAGCGCTGTTAGGCAGTACTTC.